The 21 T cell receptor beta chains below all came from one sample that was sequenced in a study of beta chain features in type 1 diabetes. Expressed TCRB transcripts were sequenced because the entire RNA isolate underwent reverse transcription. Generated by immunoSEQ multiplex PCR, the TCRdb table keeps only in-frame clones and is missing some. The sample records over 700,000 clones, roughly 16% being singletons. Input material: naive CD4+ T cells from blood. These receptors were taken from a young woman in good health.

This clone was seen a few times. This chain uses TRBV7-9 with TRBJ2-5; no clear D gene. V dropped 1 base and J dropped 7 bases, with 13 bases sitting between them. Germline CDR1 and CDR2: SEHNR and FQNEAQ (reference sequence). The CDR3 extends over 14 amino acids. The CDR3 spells CASSLEVPTGTQYF. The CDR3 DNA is TGTGCCAGCAGCTTAGAAGTGCCCACCGGGACCCAGTACTTC.

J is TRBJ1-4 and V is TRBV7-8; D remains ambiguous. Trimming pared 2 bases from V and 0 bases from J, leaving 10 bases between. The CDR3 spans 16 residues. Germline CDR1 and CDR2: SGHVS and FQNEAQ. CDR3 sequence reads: CASSLRLTATNEKLFF. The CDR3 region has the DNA TGTGCCAGCAGCTTACGGCTAACGGCAACTAATGAAAAACTGTTTTTT. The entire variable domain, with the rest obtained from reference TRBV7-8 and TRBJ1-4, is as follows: GAGVSQSPRYKVAKRGQDVALRCDPISGHVSLFWYQQALGQGPEFLTYFQNEAQLDKSGLPSDRFFAERPEGSVSTLKIQRTQQEDSAVYLCASSLRLTATNEKLFFGSGTQLSVL.

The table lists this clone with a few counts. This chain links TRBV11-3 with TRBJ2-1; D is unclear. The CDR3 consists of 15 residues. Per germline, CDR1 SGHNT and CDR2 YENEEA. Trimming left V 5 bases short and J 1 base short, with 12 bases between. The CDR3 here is CASSQTRVSYNEQFF. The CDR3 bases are TGTGCCAGCAGCCAGACGAGAGTATCCTACAATGAGCAGTTCTTC.

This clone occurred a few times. The CDR3 nucleotides read TGTGCCAGTAGTATTTCTAGCGGGAGCTATGAGCAGTTCTTC. Protein: CASSISSGSYEQFF. This rearrangement joins TRBV19 to TRBJ2-1; TRBD2 aligns across 10 bases. The CDR3 loop spans 14 amino acids. CDR1 and CDR2 from the germline V gene are LNHDA and SQIVND (reference sequence). V was pared by 3 bases and J by 8 bases, with 4 bases of the junction left unmatched.

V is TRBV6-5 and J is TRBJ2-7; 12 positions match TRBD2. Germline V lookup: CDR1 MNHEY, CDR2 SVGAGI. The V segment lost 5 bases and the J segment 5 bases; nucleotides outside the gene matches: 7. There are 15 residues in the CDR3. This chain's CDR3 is CASSTTSGRTNEQYF. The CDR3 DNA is TGTGCCAGCAGTACGACTAGCGGGAGAACTAACGAGCAGTACTTC.

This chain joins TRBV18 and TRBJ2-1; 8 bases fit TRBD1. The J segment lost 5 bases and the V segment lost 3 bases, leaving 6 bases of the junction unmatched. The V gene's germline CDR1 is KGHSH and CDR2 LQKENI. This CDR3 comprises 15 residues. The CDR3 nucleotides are TGTGCCAGCTCACCCCCGACAGGGGCCAACAATGAGCAGTTCTTC. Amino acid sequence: CASSPPTGANNEQFF.

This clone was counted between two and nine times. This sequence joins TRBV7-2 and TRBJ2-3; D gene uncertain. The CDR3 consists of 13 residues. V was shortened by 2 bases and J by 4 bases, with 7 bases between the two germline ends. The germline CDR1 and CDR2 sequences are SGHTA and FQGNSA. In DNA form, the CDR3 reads TGTGCCAGCAGCTTACCGACCCCAGATACGCAGTATTTT. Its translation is CASSLPTPDTQYF.

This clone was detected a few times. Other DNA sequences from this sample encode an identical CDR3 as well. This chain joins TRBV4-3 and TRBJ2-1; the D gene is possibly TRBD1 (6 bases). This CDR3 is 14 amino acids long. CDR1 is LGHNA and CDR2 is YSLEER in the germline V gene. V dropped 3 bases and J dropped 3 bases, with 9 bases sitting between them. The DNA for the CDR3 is TGCGCCAGCAGCCAGGACAGCTTCTACAATGAGCAGTTCTTC. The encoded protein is CASSQDSFYNEQFF.

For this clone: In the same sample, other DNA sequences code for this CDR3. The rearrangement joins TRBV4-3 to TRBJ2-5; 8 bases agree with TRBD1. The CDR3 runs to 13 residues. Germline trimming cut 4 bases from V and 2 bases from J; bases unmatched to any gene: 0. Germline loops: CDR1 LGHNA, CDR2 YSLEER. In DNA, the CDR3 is TGCGCCAGCAGCCGGGACAGGCAAGAGACCCAGTACTTC. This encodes CASSRDRQETQYF.

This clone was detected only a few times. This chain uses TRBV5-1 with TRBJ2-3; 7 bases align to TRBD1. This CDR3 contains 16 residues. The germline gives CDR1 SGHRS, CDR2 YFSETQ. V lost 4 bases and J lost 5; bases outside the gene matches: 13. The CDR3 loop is CASSRDRTGLQDTQYF. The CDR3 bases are TGCGCCAGCAGCCGTGACCGGACAGGACTCCAAGATACGCAGTATTTT. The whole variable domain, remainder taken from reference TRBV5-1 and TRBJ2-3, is KAGVTQTPRYLIKTRGQQVTLSCSPISGHRSVSWYQQTPGQGLQFLFEYFSETQRNKGNFPGRFSGRQFSNSRSEMNVSTLELGDSALYLCASSRDRTGLQDTQYFGPGTRLTVL.

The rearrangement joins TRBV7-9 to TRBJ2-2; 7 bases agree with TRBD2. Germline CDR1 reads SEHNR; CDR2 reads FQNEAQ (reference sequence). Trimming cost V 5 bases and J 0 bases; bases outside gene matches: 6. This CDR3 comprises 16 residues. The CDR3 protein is CASSQNSGANTGELFF. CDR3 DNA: TGTGCCAGCAGCCAAAACAGCGGGGCGAACACCGGGGAGCTGTTTTTT.

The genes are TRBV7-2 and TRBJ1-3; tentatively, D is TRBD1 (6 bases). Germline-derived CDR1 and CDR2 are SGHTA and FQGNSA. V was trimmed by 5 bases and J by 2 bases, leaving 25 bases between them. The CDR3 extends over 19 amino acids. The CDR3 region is CASSLFLTGTSQAGNTIYF. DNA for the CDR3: TGTGCCAGCAGCCTATTCCTTACCGGGACAAGCCAAGCTGGAAACACCATATATTTT.

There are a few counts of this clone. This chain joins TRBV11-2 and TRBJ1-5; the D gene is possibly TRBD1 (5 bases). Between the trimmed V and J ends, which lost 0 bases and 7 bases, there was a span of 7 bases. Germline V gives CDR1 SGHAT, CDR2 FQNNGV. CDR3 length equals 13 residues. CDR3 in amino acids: CASSLENRQPQHF. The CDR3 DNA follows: TGTGCCAGCAGCTTAGAGAACAGGCAGCCCCAGCATTTT. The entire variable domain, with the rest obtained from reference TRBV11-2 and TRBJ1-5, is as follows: EAGVAQSPRYKIIEKRQSVAFWCNPISGHATLYWYQQILGQGPKLLIQFQNNGVVDDSQLPKDRFSAERLKGVDSTLKIQPAKLEDSAVYLCASSLENRQPQHFGDGTRLSIL.

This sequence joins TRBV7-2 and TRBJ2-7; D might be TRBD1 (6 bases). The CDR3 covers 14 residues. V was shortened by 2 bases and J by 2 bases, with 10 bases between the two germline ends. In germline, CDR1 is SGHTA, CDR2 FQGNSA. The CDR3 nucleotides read TGTGCCAGCAGCTTATCACAGGGAACCTACGAGCAGTACTTC. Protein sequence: CASSLSQGTYEQYF.

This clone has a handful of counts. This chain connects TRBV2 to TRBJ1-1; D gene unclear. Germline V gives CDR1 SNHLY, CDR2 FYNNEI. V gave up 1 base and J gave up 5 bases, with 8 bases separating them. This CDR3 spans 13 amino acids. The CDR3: CASSEGGETEAFF. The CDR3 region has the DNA TGTGCCAGCAGTGAAGGGGGAGAGACTGAAGCTTTCTTT.

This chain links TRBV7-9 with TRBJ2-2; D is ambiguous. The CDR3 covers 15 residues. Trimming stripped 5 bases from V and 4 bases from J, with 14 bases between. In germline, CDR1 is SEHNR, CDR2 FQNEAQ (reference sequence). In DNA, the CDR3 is TGTGCCAGCAGCCCGGTAAGGGCGAGCACCGGGGAGCTGTTTTTT. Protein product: CASSPVRASTGELFF. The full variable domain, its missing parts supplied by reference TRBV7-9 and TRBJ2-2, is DTGVSQNPRHKITKRGQNVTFRCDPISEHNRLYWYRQTLGQGPEFLTYFQNEAQLEKSRLLSDRFSAERPKGSFSTLEIQRTEQGDSAMYLCASSPVRASTGELFFGEGSRLTVL.

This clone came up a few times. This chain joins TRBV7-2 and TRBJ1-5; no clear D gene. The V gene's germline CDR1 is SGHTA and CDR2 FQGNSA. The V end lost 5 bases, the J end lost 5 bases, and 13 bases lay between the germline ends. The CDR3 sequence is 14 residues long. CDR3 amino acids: CASSLNSGDQPQHF. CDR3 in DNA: TGTGCCAGCAGCCTCAATTCCGGGGATCAGCCCCAGCATTTT.

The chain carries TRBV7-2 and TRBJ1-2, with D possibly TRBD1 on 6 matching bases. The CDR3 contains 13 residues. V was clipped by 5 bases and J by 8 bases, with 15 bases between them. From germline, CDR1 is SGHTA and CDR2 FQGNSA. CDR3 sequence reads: CASSPGQQLGYTF. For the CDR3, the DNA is TGTGCCAGCAGCCCTGGACAGCAATTGGGCTACACCTTC.

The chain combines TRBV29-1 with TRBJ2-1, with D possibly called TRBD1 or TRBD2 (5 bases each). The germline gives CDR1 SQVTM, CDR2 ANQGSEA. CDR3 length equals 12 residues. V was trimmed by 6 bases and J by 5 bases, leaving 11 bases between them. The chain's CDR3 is CSVGWGNNEQFF. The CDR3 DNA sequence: TGCAGCGTGGGGTGGGGGAACAATGAGCAGTTCTTC.

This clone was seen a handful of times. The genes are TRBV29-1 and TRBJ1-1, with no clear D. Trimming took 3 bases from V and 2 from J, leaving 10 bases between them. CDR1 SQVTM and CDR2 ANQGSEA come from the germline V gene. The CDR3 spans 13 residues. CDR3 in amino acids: CSVEAIGNTEAFF. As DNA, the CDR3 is TGCAGCGTTGAGGCTATCGGCAACACTGAAGCTTTCTTT.

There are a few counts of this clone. CDR3 sequence reads: CASSPNSGPYNEQFF. The CDR3 DNA sequence: TGTGCCAGCAGCCCTAATTCGGGCCCCTACAATGAGCAGTTCTTC. This rearrangement joins TRBV7-3 to TRBJ2-1, with D unclear. Germline loops: CDR1 SGHTA, CDR2 FQGTGA. V gave up 5 bases and J gave up 2 bases, with 13 bases separating them. This CDR3 is built from 15 residues.